This T cell receptor beta chain is from a study of naive and memory T cell subsets (TCRdb year 2017). General notes on the study: The study applied an open-source, UMI-based TCR alpha and beta sequencing pipeline to sorted naive and memory peripheral blood T cell subsets. The functional CMV T cell responses agreed completely with IgG serology results. RNA was DNase-treated and reverse transcribed with TCR constant-region primers, mostly using SuperScript III. Study-level results and caveats: Gini index rose and Shannon and inverse Simpson diversity fell from naive through CM, EM and EMRA in both CD4 and CD8 cells. A few larger clonotypes were present in naive repertoires, particularly the CD8 repertoires, and these clonotypes were possibly memory cells re-expressing CD45RA. A clonotype was defined as a single alpha or beta chain sequence rather than as a paired alpha/beta receptor. TCR abundance followed a power law whose exponent differed between naive and memory subsets but was consistent across the three individuals. After error correction, over 90% of naive TCR sequences appeared only once, giving much steeper abundance distributions than memory subsets. No ground truth was available to validate the repertoire findings for the naive and memory subsets. RNA-based TCR counts may be affected by expression changes linked to T cell activation and differentiation.

Including the terminal cysteine and phenylalanine, the CDR3 comprises 12 residues. Only the CDR3 DNA is retained, 36 bases long and in frame from the first base. The V and J ends are trimmed by 4 bases and 5 bases, leaving 8 bases between them. The germline V gene (reference sequence) specifies SEHNR as CDR1 and FQNEAQ as CDR2. Libraries were prepared through UMI-ligation and nested PCR. To cover both TRBC1 and TRBC2, the beta constant-region primer consisted of an equimolar mix of two oligonucleotides. T4 RNA ligase 1 ligated a single-stranded oligonucleotide carrying the SP2 primer and a 12-nucleotide UMI to the cDNA 3' end. Four rounds of PCR were used to amplify ligated cDNA, with nested alpha and beta constant-region primers being used together with the SP2 primer. The ligation reaction was incubated at 16°C for about 20-24 hours. PCR2 was typically run as a SYBR Green qPCR and stopped at a predetermined threshold to prevent over-amplification. Every purification after the first one was done using Agencourt AMPure XP magnetic beads. Library quantification was done by Qubit, followed by a TapeStation check on which the main peak was expected at around 650 bp. Sequencing of the pooled libraries was done on an Illumina MiSeq using v2 2x251 paired-end kits, which typically yielded roughly 0.95-2 million reads per sample. Each sample's library went into the pool at 4 nM, and about 4.5-8% PhiX was added to help with cluster recognition. From the authors' description of their analysis: Decombinator assigned V and J genes to Demultiplexor-processed FASTQ reads by tag matching, allowing a single base-pair mismatch. Collapsinator relied on UMIs to fix sequencing errors as well as frequency errors caused by PCR heterogeneity. TCRs were translated and CDR3s were extracted from the conserved cysteine to the FGXG phenylalanine by CDR3Translator, with non-productive sequences being flagged. Repertoires were subsampled to equal numbers of UMI-defined TCRs before Gini, Shannon entropy and inverse Simpson indices were calculated. Clonotype abundance distributions were fitted to a power law by maximum likelihood within the linear range. Similar UMI counts, unique TCR numbers and clonal distributions were obtained with the pipeline and with MIGEC on one naive CD8 sample. One analysis removed from the naive repertoire any naive TCRs that were also present in any memory subset from the same donor. Repertoires were searched for some 7,000 CMV-associated CDR3 sequences compiled from VDJdb and a published dataset. TCRdb applied fastp at Q25 and MiXCR to the public reads, then kept only in-frame beta chains. Rows with a matching CDR3 protein are joined into one entry that keeps the most common DNA and genes. The V and J calls were not made by the authors but by TCRdb's processing. The sample table contains 120,000 to 150,000 distinct CDR3 sequences; only one count was recorded for about a sixth of them. Jointly, the top ten make up around 0.14% of the sample.

From the second PCR step on, the TCR alpha and beta chain libraries were amplified in separate reactions. The CMV status of each donor was determined by measuring IFNgamma production from CD4+ T cells after fresh PBMCs had been stimulated overnight with CMV viral lysate. Using Miltenyi beads, CD4 T cells were first positively selected, and CD8 T cells were then positively selected from the CD4-negative fraction. Cells were stained for CD3, CD4, CD8, CD45RA, CD27 and a live/dead dye and were sorted on a BD Aria II into four subsets based on CD45RA and CD27. A few healthy volunteers provided blood, and the blood of each volunteer was split into CD4 and CD8 T cells and then into four differentiation subsets. Approximately 130 ml of peripheral blood was drawn per donor, and PBMC were isolated by Ficoll-Paque PLUS density-gradient centrifugation. Sorted cells were lysed in RLT buffer, and RNA was extracted with a Qiagen RNeasy kit and stored at -80°C.

This clonotype showed up just a few times. Its antigen is currently not known. No much larger clonotype is one base removed from it; base qualities were not supplied. The chain is encoded by TRBV7-9 joined to TRBJ2-5, with no reliable assignment of the D segment. The TCR was taken from a human donor in good health. The source material was naive CD4+ T cells from blood. Taken with the paper, the label for cell subset or site translates to: naive T cells, CD45RA high CD27+. The CDR3 loop reads CASSSDLETQYF. Here is the DNA: TGTGCCAGCAGCTCGGATCTGGAGACCCAGTACTTC.